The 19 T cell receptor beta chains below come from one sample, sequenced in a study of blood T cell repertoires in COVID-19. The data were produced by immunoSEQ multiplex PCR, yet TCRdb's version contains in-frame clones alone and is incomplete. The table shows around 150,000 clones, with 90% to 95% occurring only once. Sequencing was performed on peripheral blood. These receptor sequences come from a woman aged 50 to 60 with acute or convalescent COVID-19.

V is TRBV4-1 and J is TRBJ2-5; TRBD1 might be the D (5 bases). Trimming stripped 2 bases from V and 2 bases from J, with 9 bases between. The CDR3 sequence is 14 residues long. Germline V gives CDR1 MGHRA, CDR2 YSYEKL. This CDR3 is CASSQWSGQETQYF. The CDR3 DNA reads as TGCGCCAGCAGCCAATGGTCAGGGCAAGAGACCCAGTACTTC.

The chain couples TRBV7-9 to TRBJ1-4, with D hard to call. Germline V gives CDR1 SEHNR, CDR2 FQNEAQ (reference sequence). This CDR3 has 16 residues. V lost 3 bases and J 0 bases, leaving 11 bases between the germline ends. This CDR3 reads CASSFSRTATNEKLFF. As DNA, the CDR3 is TGTGCCAGCAGCTTTAGTCGAACAGCAACTAATGAAAAACTGTTTTTT. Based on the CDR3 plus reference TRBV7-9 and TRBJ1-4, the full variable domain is DTGVSQNPRHKITKRGQNVTFRCDPISEHNRLYWYRQTLGQGPEFLTYFQNEAQLEKSRLLSDRFSAERPKGSFSTLEIQRTEQGDSAMYLCASSFSRTATNEKLFFGSGTQLSVL.

The CDR3 nucleotides are TGTGCCAGCAGTTCTACAGGGCCGAGAGAGACCCAGTACTTC. Translating it yields CASSSTGPRETQYF. The genes are TRBV28 and TRBJ2-5, with a weak D call TRBD1 (6 bases). Trimming pared 4 bases from V and 4 bases from J, leaving 13 bases between. Germline CDR1 and CDR2: MDHEN and SYDVKM. The CDR3 spans 14 residues.

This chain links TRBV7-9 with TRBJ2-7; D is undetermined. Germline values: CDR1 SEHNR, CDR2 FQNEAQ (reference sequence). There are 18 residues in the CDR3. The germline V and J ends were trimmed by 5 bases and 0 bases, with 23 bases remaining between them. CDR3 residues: CASSPPVDGSQSSYEQYF. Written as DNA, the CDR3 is TGTGCCAGCAGCCCGCCCGTTGATGGCTCCCAAAGCTCCTACGAGCAGTACTTC.

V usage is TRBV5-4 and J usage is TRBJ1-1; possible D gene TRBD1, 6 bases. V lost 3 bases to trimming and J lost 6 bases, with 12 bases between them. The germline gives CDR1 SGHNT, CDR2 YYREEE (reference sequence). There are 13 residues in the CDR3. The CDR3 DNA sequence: TGTGCCAGCAGCTCCACAGGGAATCCTGAAGCTTTCTTT. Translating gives CASSSTGNPEAFF.

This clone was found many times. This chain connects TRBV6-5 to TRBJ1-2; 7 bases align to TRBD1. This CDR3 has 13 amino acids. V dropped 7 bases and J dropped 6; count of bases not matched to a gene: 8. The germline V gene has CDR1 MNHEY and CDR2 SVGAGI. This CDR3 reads CASTPDRRNGYTF. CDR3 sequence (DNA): TGTGCCAGCACCCCGGACAGGAGAAATGGCTACACCTTC.

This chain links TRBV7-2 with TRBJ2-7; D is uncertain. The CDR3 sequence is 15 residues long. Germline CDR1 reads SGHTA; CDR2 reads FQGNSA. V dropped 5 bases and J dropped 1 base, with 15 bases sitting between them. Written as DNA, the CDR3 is TGTGCCAGCAGCCCAATGCCGGGTTCGTCCTACGAGCAGTACTTC. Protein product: CASSPMPGSSYEQYF.

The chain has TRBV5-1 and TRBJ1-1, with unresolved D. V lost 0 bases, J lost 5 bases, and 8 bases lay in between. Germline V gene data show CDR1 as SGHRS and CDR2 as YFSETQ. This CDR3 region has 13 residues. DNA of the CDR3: TGCGCCAGCAGCTTGGACGGGGAGACTGAAGCTTTCTTT. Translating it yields CASSLDGETEAFF.

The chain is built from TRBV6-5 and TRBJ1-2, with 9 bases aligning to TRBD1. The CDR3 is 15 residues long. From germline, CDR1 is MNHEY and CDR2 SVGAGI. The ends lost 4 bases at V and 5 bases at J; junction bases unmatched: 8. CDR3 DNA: TGTGCCAGCAGTTCCGGGACAGGGATTGGGTATGGCTACACCTTC. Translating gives CASSSGTGIGYGYTF.

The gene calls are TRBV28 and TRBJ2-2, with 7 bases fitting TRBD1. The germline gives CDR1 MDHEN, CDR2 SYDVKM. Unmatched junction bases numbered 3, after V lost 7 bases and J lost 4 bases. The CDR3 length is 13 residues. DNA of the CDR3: TGTGCCAGCACAACAGGGGTCACCGGGGAGCTGTTTTTT. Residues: CASTTGVTGELFF.

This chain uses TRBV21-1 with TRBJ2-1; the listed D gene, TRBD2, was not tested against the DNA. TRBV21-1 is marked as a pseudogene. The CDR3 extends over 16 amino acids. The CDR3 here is CASSKGGGGVYNEQFF. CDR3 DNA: TGTGCCAGCAGCAAAGGAGGGGGGGGAGTCTACAATGAGCAGTTCTTC.

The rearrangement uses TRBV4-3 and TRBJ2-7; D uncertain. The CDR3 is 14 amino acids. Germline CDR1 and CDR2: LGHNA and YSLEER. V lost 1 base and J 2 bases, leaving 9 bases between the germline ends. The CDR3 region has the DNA TGCGCCAGCAGCCAAGTTGACGGAGCCTACGAGCAGTACTTC. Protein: CASSQVDGAYEQYF.

In DNA form, the CDR3 reads TGTGCCAGCAGTGAGGCGGGGGCCAACTACGAGCAGTACTTC. Protein: CASSEAGANYEQYF. This rearrangement joins TRBV2 to TRBJ2-7, with D tentatively TRBD2 (7 bases). Trimming took off 3 bases at V and 3 bases at J, with 12 bases between the two ends. Germline loops: CDR1 SNHLY, CDR2 FYNNEI. The length of the CDR3 is 14 residues.

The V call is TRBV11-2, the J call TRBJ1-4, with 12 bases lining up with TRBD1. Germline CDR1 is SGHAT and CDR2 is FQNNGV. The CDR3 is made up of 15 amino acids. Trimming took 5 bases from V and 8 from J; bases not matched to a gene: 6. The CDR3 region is CASSATGTGGEKLFF. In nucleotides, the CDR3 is TGTGCCAGCAGCGCGACCGGGACAGGGGGCGAAAAACTGTTTTTT. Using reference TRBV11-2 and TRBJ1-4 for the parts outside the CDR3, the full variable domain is EAGVAQSPRYKIIEKRQSVAFWCNPISGHATLYWYQQILGQGPKLLIQFQNNGVVDDSQLPKDRFSAERLKGVDSTLKIQPAKLEDSAVYLCASSATGTGGEKLFFGSGTQLSVL.

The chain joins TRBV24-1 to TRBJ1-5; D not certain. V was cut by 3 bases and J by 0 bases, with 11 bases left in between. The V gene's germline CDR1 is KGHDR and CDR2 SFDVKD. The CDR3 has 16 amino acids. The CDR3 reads CATSDGRYNSNQPQHF. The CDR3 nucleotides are TGTGCCACCAGTGATGGCAGATACAATAGCAATCAGCCCCAGCATTTT.

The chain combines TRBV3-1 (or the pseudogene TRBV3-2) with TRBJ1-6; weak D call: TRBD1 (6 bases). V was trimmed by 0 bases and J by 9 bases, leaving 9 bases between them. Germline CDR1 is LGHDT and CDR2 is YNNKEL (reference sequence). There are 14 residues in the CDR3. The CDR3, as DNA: TGTGCCAGCAGCCAAGACAGGGGAAGTTCACCCCTCCACTTT. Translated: CASSQDRGSSPLHF.

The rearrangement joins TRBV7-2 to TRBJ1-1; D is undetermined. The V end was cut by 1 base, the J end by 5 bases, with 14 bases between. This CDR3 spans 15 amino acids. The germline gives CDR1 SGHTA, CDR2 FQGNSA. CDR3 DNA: TGTGCCAGCAGCTTAGGAATGGGCGCTGGGACTGAAGCTTTCTTT. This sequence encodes CASSLGMGAGTEAFF.

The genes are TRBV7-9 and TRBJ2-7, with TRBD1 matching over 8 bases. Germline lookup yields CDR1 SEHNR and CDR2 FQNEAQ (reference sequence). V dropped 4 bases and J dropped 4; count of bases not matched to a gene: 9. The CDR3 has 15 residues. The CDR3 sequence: CASSSFGTGSYEQYF. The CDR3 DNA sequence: TGTGCCAGCAGCTCATTCGGGACAGGATCTTACGAGCAGTACTTC.

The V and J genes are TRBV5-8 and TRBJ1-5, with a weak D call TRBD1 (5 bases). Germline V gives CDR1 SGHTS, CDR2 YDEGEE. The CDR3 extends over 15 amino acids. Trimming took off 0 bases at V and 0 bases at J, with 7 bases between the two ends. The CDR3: CASSLEGVSNQPQHF. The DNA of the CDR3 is TGTGCCAGCAGCTTGGAAGGGGTTAGCAATCAGCCCCAGCATTTT. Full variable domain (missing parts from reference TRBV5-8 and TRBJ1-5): EAGVTQSPTHLIKTRGQQATLRCSPISGHTSVYWYQQALGLGLQFLLWYDEGEERNRGNFPPRFSGRQFPNYSSELNVNALELEDSALYLCASSLEGVSNQPQHFGDGTRLSIL.